Each of the 28 T cell receptor beta chains below was sequenced from the same sample in a study of shared clonotypes between healthy human individuals. TCRdb keeps only in-frame clones here, not all; method: immunoSEQ multiplex PCR. The repertoire has under 2,500,000 clones, approximately 95% of them found once; the top ten carry over 0.1%. The sample taken for sequencing was naive CD4+ T cells sorted from blood. Subset noted: CD45RA+ positively selected. All receptors derive from a man aged 18 to 29 in good health.

This chain connects TRBV18 to TRBJ1-1, with 8 bases that match TRBD1. The CDR3 length is 14 residues. Looked up from germline, CDR1 is KGHSH and CDR2 is LQKENI. V gave up 2 bases and J gave up 5 bases; unmatched junction bases: 4. As DNA, the CDR3 is TGTGCCAGCTCACCAGCGACAGGGGAAACTGAAGCTTTCTTT. It specifies CASSPATGETEAFF.

The chain is built from TRBV6-5 and TRBJ2-5; D may correspond to TRBD1 or TRBD2 (5 bases each). CDR1 is MNHEY, CDR2 SVGAGI, per germline. This CDR3 has 14 amino acids. Trimming removed 2 bases at V and 5 bases at J, with 12 bases between. DNA of the CDR3: TGTGCCAGCAGTTACACCGGGGCGGTGGAGACCCAGTACTTC. This translates into CASSYTGAVETQYF.

The rearrangement links TRBV6-1 to TRBJ1-1; D may be TRBD1 (6 bases). The V gene's germline CDR1 is MNHNS and CDR2 SASEGT. The CDR3 has 14 residues. Trimming took 5 bases from V and 6 from J, leaving 16 bases between them. CDR3 protein: CASSLQGIVAEAFF. The CDR3 DNA reads TGTGCCAGCAGTTTACAGGGTATCGTCGCTGAAGCTTTCTTT.

In nucleotides, the CDR3 is TGTGCCAGCATAAGAGCCGGTGATAGCAATCAGCCCCAGCATTTT. It codes for CASIRAGDSNQPQHF. This rearrangement joins TRBV6-1 to TRBJ1-5; D gene ambiguous. The germline V and J ends were trimmed by 7 bases and 0 bases, with 13 bases remaining between them. Per the germline V gene, CDR1 is MNHNS and CDR2 is SASEGT. This CDR3 has 15 amino acids.

The chain links TRBV14 to TRBJ2-5; 7 nucleotides align to TRBD2. Trimming at V came to 0 bases and at J to 11 bases, leaving 6 bases not matched to a gene. The CDR3 consists of 13 residues. From germline, CDR1 is SGHDN and CDR2 FVKESK. CDR3 loop: CASSQDGRAPQYF. In DNA, the CDR3 is TGTGCCAGCAGCCAAGATGGGAGGGCTCCTCAGTACTTC. Full variable domain (remainder filled in from reference TRBV14 and TRBJ2-5): EAGVTQFPSHSVIEKGQTVTLRCDPISGHDNLYWYRRVMGKEIKFLLHFVKESKQDESGMPNNRFLAERTGGTYSTLKVQPAELEDSGVYFCASSQDGRAPQYFGPGTRLLVL.

This clone has a single count. The chain links TRBV19 to TRBJ1-4; D is unresolved. V was trimmed by 4 bases and J by 10 bases, leaving 7 bases between them. Per germline, CDR1 LNHDA and CDR2 SQIVND (reference sequence). The CDR3 has 11 residues. The CDR3 is CASSSWGKLFF. The CDR3 DNA sequence: TGTGCCAGTAGTAGTTGGGGAAAACTGTTTTTT.

About this clone itself: This specimen includes other DNA sequences encoding the same CDR3. V usage is TRBV10-3 and J usage is TRBJ1-6; D remains unclear. The ends were cut back, 3 bases at V and 7 bases at J, with 4 bases in the middle. The CDR3 is made up of 12 amino acids. Germline lookup yields CDR1 ENHRY and CDR2 SYGVKD. DNA for the CDR3: TGTGCCATCAGTGAATCAAATTCACCCCTCCACTTT. The encoded protein is CAISESNSPLHF.

This chain connects TRBV4-1 to TRBJ2-2, with 10 positions matching TRBD1. The CDR3 sequence is 17 residues long. V gave up 4 bases and J gave up 6 bases; unmatched junction bases: 11. Germline values: CDR1 MGHRA, CDR2 YSYEKL. In nucleotides, the CDR3 is TGCGCCAGCAGCCGACGGGGACAGGGGTTTTCCGCCGGGGAGCTGTTTTTT. It specifies CASSRRGQGFSAGELFF.

The chain uses TRBV9 and TRBJ2-5; 9 positions agree with TRBD2. The CDR3 runs 14 residues. V dropped 2 bases and J dropped 5; count of bases not matched to a gene: 4. Germline V CDR1 and CDR2: SGDLS, YYNGEE. CDR3 nucleotide sequence: TGTGCCAGCAGCGTTTTAGCGGGGGATGAGACCCAGTACTTC. This codes for CASSVLAGDETQYF.

About this clone: The same CDR3 arises from other DNA sequences in this sample as well. The V call is TRBV18, the J call TRBJ2-2, with 8 bases aligning to TRBD2. The CDR3 covers 15 residues. Germline V gene data show CDR1 as KGHSH and CDR2 as LQKENI. Germline trimming cut 6 bases from V and 4 bases from J; bases unmatched to any gene: 7. The CDR3 DNA sequence: TGTGCCAGCTCTCCCGGACTAGCTGGCACCGGGGAGCTGTTTTTT. Encoded protein: CASSPGLAGTGELFF.

This chain joins TRBV27 and TRBJ1-3; unclear D gene. V was shortened by 2 bases and J by 2 bases, with 7 bases between the two germline ends. This CDR3 spans 14 amino acids. Looked up from germline, CDR1 is MNHEY and CDR2 is SMNVEV (reference sequence). This CDR3 is CASSLGAPGNTIYF. The DNA of the CDR3 is TGTGCCAGCAGTTTAGGTGCTCCTGGAAACACCATATATTTT.

The gene calls are TRBV6-6 and TRBJ1-5, with a tentative D call TRBD1 (6 bases). V gave up 4 bases and J gave up 5 bases, with 15 bases separating them. The CDR3 spans 15 residues. Looked up from germline, CDR1 is MNHNY and CDR2 is SVGAGI (reference sequence). The CDR3 is CASSSRNGQYQPQHF. The CDR3 DNA follows: TGTGCCAGCAGTTCCAGAAACGGACAGTATCAGCCCCAGCATTTT.

The rearrangement uses TRBV6-6 and TRBJ2-3; no definite D call. The V gene lost 0 bases and the J gene lost 2 bases, with 6 bases spanning the gap. In germline, CDR1 is MNHNY, CDR2 SVGAGI (reference sequence). This CDR3 contains 14 residues. The CDR3 DNA reads TGTGCCAGCAGTTACTCGATAGCCACAGATACGCAGTATTTT. Its protein product is CASSYSIATDTQYF.

The chain carries TRBV2 and TRBJ2-7; a weak D match, TRBD2 (6 bases). Trimming cost V 6 bases and J 2 bases, with 17 bases left between them. In germline, CDR1 is SNHLY, CDR2 FYNNEI. The CDR3 contains 15 residues. Here the CDR3 reads CASRRLAGLPYEQYF. CDR3 in DNA: TGTGCCAGCAGAAGACTTGCGGGGCTCCCCTACGAGCAGTACTTC.

The rearrangement joins TRBV9 to TRBJ1-4; 7 positions agree with TRBD1. The CDR3 is 15 residues long. J was trimmed by 8 bases and V by 4 bases; bases with no gene match: 11. The V gene's germline CDR1 is SGDLS and CDR2 YYNGEE. DNA of the CDR3: TGTGCCAGCAGCCCTTCACCGGACAGGAAAGAAAAACTGTTTTTT. It encodes CASSPSPDRKEKLFF.

This chain uses TRBV27 with TRBJ1-2, with 8 bases that match TRBD1. The trim removed 0 bases at V and 1 base at J, leaving 1 base unmatched. Germline loops: CDR1 MNHEY, CDR2 SMNVEV (reference sequence). The CDR3 loop spans 15 amino acids. The CDR3 DNA follows: TGTGCCAGCAGTTTATCTACAGGGGGTAACTATGGCTACACCTTC. This encodes CASSLSTGGNYGYTF.

The genes are TRBV10-3 and TRBJ1-1; D may be TRBD1 (5 bases). V gave up 6 bases and J gave up 0 bases, with 11 bases separating them. CDR3 length: 14 amino acids. The V gene's germline CDR1 is ENHRY and CDR2 SYGVKD. This CDR3 is CAIRGREMNTEAFF. The CDR3 coding sequence is TGTGCCATCAGGGGCAGGGAGATGAACACTGAAGCTTTCTTT.

This CDR3 is CASSPRWGAGNQPQHF. The CDR3 DNA reads TGTGCCAGCAGTCCCAGGTGGGGGGCTGGCAATCAGCCCCAGCATTTT. This chain uses TRBV27 with TRBJ1-5, with D tentatively TRBD1 (6 bases). V was shortened by 5 bases and J by 2 bases, with 16 bases between the two germline ends. The germline V gene has CDR1 MNHEY and CDR2 SMNVEV (reference sequence). There are 16 residues in the CDR3.

The V gene is TRBV9, the J gene TRBJ1-4; 7 bases line up with TRBD1. The germline V gene encodes CDR1 SGDLS and CDR2 YYNGEE. Unmatched junction bases numbered 12, after V lost 3 bases and J lost 7 bases. The CDR3 runs 16 residues. The CDR3 spells CASSGDTGAGGEKLFF. The DNA of the CDR3 is TGTGCCAGCAGCGGAGATACAGGGGCCGGGGGTGAAAAACTGTTTTTT.

This rearrangement joins TRBV6-6 to TRBJ2-5; TRBD2 aligns across 12 bases. The germline V gene has CDR1 MNHNY and CDR2 SVGAGI (reference sequence). The CDR3 has 15 residues. Unmatched junction bases numbered 3, after V lost 2 bases and J lost 5 bases. The CDR3 is CASSYTSGGFETQYF. CDR3 in DNA: TGTGCCAGCAGTTACACTAGCGGGGGGTTTGAGACCCAGTACTTC.

On this clone itself: Other DNA sequences in the same sample also yield this CDR3. This sequence joins TRBV7-2 and TRBJ2-5; no reliable D call. The germline V gene encodes CDR1 SGHTA and CDR2 FQGNSA. Trimming shortened V by 0 bases and J by 5 bases, and 4 bases separated the two germline ends. This CDR3 contains 12 residues. As DNA, the CDR3 is TGTGCCAGCAGCTTAGCCTGGGAGACCCAGTACTTC. It specifies CASSLAWETQYF.

The chain links TRBV25-1 to TRBJ2-7; D uncertain. In germline, CDR1 is MGHDK, CDR2 SYGVNS. CDR3 size: 11 residues. V shed 5 bases and J shed 3 bases, with 5 bases lying between them. DNA for the CDR3: TGTGCCAGCAGTCCCTACTACGAGCAGTACTTC. The encoded protein is CASSPYYEQYF.

The V and J genes are TRBV5-1 and TRBJ1-1; D possibly corresponds to TRBD1 (6 bases). Looked up from germline, CDR1 is SGHRS and CDR2 is YFSETQ. The CDR3 spans 14 residues. V was clipped by 0 bases and J by 4 bases, with 10 bases between them. The CDR3 is CASSLERTVTEAFF. CDR3 DNA: TGCGCCAGCAGCTTGGAAAGGACAGTCACTGAAGCTTTCTTT.

V and J are TRBV9 and TRBJ1-3; D is undetermined. The germline V gene encodes CDR1 SGDLS and CDR2 YYNGEE. V shed 3 bases and J shed 0 bases, with 13 bases lying between them. The CDR3 runs 16 residues. CDR3 in amino acids: CASSAGQVFSGNTIYF. CDR3 DNA sequence: TGTGCCAGCAGCGCTGGCCAGGTGTTCTCTGGAAACACCATATATTTT.

The rearrangement links TRBV27 to TRBJ1-6; D is uncertain. This CDR3 has 14 amino acids. The V and J ends lost 4 bases and 7 bases respectively, with 11 bases between them. Germline V CDR1 and CDR2: MNHEY, SMNVEV (reference sequence). The CDR3 DNA is TGTGCCAGCAGTTCCATAGGGAGGAATTCACCCCTCCACTTT. Protein sequence: CASSSIGRNSPLHF.

This clone was recorded once. The genes are TRBV7-8 and TRBJ1-2; 9 bases are a match to TRBD1. In germline, CDR1 is SGHVS, CDR2 FQNEAQ. V lost 7 bases, J lost 2 bases, and 5 bases stayed unmatched. There are 14 residues in the CDR3. This CDR3 reads CASTWDRDNYGYTF. The DNA for the CDR3 is TGTGCCAGCACCTGGGACAGGGACAACTATGGCTACACCTTC.

In DNA form, the CDR3 reads TGTGCCAGCAGCCACGGAGGTTCTAACTATGGCTACACCTTC. Translation gives CASSHGGSNYGYTF. The rearrangement links TRBV4-2 to TRBJ1-2; D call uncertain. This CDR3 region has 14 residues. Trimming removed 3 bases from V and 0 bases from J, with 8 bases in between. Germline V gene data show CDR1 as LGHNA and CDR2 as YNFKEQ.

As concerns this clone: A read error may produce the germline difference seen at one junction end. This rearrangement joins TRBV6-6 to TRBJ1-2; D uncertain. Germline V gene data show CDR1 as MNHNY and CDR2 as SVGAGI (reference sequence). CDR3 length: 12 amino acids. CDR3 sequence (DNA): TGTGCCAGCACTTACTCCGGGAACGGCTACACCTTC. Protein sequence: CASTYSGNGYTF.